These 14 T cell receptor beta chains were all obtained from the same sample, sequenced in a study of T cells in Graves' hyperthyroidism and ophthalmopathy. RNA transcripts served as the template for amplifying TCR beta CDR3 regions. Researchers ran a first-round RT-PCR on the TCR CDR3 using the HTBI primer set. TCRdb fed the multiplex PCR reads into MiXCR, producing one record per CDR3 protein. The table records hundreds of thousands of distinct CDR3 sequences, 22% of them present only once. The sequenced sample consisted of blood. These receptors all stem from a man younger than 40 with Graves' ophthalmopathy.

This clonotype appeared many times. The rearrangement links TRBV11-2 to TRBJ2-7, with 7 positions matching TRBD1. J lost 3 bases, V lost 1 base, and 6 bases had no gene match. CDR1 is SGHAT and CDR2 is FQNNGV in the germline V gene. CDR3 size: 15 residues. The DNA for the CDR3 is TGTGCCAGCAGCTTAGCCCGGGACAGCTTCTACGAGCAGTACTTC. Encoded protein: CASSLARDSFYEQYF.

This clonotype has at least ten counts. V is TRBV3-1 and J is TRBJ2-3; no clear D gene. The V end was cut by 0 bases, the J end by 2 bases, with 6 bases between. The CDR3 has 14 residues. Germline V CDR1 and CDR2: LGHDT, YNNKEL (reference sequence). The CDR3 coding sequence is TGTGCCAGCAGCCAAGAGATTGCCACAGATACGCAGTATTTT. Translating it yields CASSQEIATDTQYF.

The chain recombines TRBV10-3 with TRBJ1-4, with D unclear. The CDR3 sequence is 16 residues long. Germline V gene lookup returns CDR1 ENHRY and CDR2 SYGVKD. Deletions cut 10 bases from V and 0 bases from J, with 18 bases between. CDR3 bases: TGTGCCACCCGCGCTAAGGCGGGTGCAACTAATGAAAAACTGTTTTTT. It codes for CATRAKAGATNEKLFF.

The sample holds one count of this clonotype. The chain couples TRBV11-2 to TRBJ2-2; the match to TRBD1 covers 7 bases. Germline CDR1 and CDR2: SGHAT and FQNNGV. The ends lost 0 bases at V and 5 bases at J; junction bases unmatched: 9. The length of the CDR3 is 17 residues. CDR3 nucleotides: TGTGCCAGCAGCTTAGATCGGCAGGGGGTGATAACCGGGGAGCTGTTTTTT. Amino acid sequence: CASSLDRQGVITGELFF.

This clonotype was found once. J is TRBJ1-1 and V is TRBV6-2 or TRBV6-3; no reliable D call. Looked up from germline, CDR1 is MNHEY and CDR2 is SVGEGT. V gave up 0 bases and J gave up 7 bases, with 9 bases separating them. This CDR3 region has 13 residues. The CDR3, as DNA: TGTGCCAGCAGTTACTCGAGGCTGGATGAAGCTTTCTTT. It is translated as CASSYSRLDEAFF.

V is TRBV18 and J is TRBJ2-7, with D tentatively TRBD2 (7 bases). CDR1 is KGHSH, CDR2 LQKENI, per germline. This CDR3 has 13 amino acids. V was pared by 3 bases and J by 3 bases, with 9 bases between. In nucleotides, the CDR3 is TGTGCCAGCTCACCGGGGGGGCACTACGAGCAGTACTTC. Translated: CASSPGGHYEQYF.

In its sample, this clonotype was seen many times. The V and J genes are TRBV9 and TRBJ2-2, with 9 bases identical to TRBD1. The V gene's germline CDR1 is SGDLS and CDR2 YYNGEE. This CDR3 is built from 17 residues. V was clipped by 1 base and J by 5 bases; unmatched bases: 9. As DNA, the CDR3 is TGTGCCAGCAGCGTAACCGGAGGGACAGGGACGACCGGGGAGCTGTTTTTT. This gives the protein CASSVTGGTGTTGELFF.

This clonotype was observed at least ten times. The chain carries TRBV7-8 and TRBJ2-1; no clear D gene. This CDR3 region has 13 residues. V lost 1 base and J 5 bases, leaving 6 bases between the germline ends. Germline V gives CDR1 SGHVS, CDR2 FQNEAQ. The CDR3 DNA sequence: TGTGCCAGCAGCTTAGTCCTTAACAATGAGCAGTTCTTC. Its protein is CASSLVLNNEQFF. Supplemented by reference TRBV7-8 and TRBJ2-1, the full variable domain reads GAGVSQSPRYKVAKRGQDVALRCDPISGHVSLFWYQQALGQGPEFLTYFQNEAQLDKSGLPSDRFFAERPEGSVSTLKIQRTQQEDSAVYLCASSLVLNNEQFFGPGTRLTVL.

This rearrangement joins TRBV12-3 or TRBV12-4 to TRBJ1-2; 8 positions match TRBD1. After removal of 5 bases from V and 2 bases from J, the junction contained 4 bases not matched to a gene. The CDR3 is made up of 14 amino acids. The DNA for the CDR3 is TGTGCCAGCAGTCCTCGGACAGGGAACTATGGCTACACCTTC. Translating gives CASSPRTGNYGYTF.

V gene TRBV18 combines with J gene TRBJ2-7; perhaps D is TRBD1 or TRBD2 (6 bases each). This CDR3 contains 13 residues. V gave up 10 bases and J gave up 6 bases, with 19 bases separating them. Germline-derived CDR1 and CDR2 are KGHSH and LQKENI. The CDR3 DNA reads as TGTGCCACCCTGCGACAGGAGGGGAGCGAGCAGTACTTC. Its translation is CATLRQEGSEQYF.

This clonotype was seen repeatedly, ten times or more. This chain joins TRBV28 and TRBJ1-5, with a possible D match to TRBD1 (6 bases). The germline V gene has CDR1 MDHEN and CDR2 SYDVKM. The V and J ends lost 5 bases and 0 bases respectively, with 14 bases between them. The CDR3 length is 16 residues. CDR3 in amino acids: CASSLTDSLSNQPQHF. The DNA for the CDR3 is TGTGCCAGCAGTCTAACGGACAGCCTTAGCAATCAGCCCCAGCATTTT.

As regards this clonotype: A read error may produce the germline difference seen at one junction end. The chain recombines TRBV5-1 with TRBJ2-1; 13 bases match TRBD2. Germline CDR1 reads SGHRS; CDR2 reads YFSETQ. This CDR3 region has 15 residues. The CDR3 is CANSIGTSGNYEQFF. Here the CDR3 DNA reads TGCGCCAACAGCATCGGGACTAGCGGGAACTATGAGCAGTTCTTC.

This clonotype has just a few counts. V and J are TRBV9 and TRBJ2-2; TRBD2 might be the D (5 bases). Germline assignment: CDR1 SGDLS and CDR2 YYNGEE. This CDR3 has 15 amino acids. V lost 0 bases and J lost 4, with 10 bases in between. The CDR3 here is CASSVDPGSTGELFF. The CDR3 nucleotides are TGTGCCAGCAGCGTAGACCCGGGAAGCACCGGGGAGCTGTTTTTT.

The CDR3: CSARDGTSNQPQHF. In nucleotides, the CDR3 is TGCAGTGCTAGAGACGGTACTAGCAATCAGCCCCAGCATTTT. The rearrangement joins TRBV20-1 to TRBJ1-5; D is undetermined. V dropped 0 bases and J dropped 0 bases, with 6 bases sitting between them. There are 14 residues in the CDR3. Germline CDR1 is DFQATT and CDR2 is SNEGSKA (reference sequence).